These 4 T cell receptor beta chains share one sample of origin, sequenced in a study of T cells in women clearing cervical HPV infection. Data came from immunoSEQ multiplex PCR; TCRdb stores just in-frame clones and leaves some out. The table for this sample gives fewer than 35,000 clones. The sample consisted of blood buffy coat. These receptors were collected from a woman between 18 and 70 years old with a cervical HPV16 infection that either progressed to CIN3+ or cleared (not recorded which).

Details on this clone: The read finishes 3 residues shy of the CDR3 end, and the germline J gene is used to complete it. V gene TRBV6-2 or TRBV6-3 combines with J gene TRBJ1-6; TRBD1 matches 8 bases. Germline CDR1 reads MNHEY; CDR2 reads SVGEGT. The CDR3 sequence is 12 residues long. J gave up 10 bases and V 7 bases, and 3 bases lay outside the gene matches. The DNA read from the CDR3 is TGTGCCAGCAACCAGGGGGCGTCACCC. Its protein product is CASNQGASP. The CDR3 in full is CASNQGASPLHF.

Of note for this clone: The sequence runs out 3 residues before the end of the CDR3; the remainder is reconstructed from the germline J gene. This sequence joins TRBV7-3 and TRBJ2-7; D is undetermined. There are 15 residues in the CDR3. Germline V gene data show CDR1 as SGHTA and CDR2 as FQGTGA. Trimming pared 7 bases from V and 3 bases from J, leaving 19 bases between. CDR3 DNA (partial): TGTGCCAGCACCTCATGGTGGGTGGGCCGCTACGAG. Amino acids: CASTSWWVGRYE. The full CDR3 is CASTSWWVGRYEQYF.

On this clone: Sequencing ends 3 residues short of the CDR3 end; the germline J gene provides the rest. This rearrangement joins TRBV30 to TRBJ1-2; D remains ambiguous. The CDR3 has 15 amino acids. Germline assignment: CDR1 GTSNPN and CDR2 SVGIG (reference sequence). The covered CDR3 bases are TGTGCCTGGGTCTTACTAGCGGGGATGGGAGATACC. Encoded protein: CAWVLLAGMGDT. The full CDR3 protein reads CAWVLLAGMGDTYTF.

Comments on this clone: The read comes to an end 3 residues before the CDR3 does, leaving the germline J gene to fill in the end. The V call is TRBV15, the J call TRBJ1-5; no clear D gene. This CDR3 region has 13 residues. From germline, CDR1 is LNHNV and CDR2 YYDKDF (reference sequence). Trimming removed 0 bases at V and 4 bases at J, with 4 bases between. The DNA read from the CDR3 is TGTGCCACCAGCAGAGATCATAATCAGCCC. The encoded protein is CATSRDHNQP. The full CDR3 protein is CATSRDHNQPQHF.